The clone carrying this T cell receptor (beta chain) was seen a few times. Its antigen is unidentified. Germline values: CDR1 MNHEY, CDR2 SMNVEV (reference sequence). Trimming removed 2 bases from V and 0 bases from J, with 8 bases in between. The CDR3 spans 15 residues. TCRdb reprocessed the reads via MiXCR and lists one record per CDR3 protein. Among about 830,000 distinct CDR3 sequences listed, approximately 29% were seen once. These data originate in a study of T cell repertoires in cytomegalovirus infection. About the study: CMV epitopes, recently identified HLA-C-restricted and well-studied HLA-B-restricted, were used. A matching HLA type, together with CMV infection, was signaled by public TCR beta signatures.

This rearrangement joins TRBV27 to TRBJ2-1; unclear D gene. This receptor was taken from a human donor in good health (CMV status not recorded). Some clones in this sample may be carry-over from other donors' samples. This specimen consisted of cultured CD8+ T cells from PBMCs, obtained from culture after CMV antigen stimulation. CDR3 loop: CASSLDVSSYNEQFF. The DNA of the CDR3 is TGTGCCAGCAGTTTAGACGTTAGCTCCTACAATGAGCAGTTCTTC.